These 5 T cell receptor beta chains share one sample of origin, sequenced in a study of control samples from healthy donors and cancer patients. Using immunoSEQ multiplex PCR, the repertoire was profiled, and TCRdb retains in-frame clones only, with some absent. The sample records about 89,000 clones, around nine tenths being singletons. Sequenced material: blood. These receptors all stem from a young man in good health.

The chain uses TRBV9 and TRBJ2-6; possibly TRBD2 for D (6 bases). This CDR3 has 15 residues. The germline CDR1 and CDR2 sequences are SGDLS and YYNGEE. Between the trimmed V and J ends, which lost 3 bases and 2 bases, there was a span of 9 bases. The CDR3 DNA is TGTGCCAGCAGCGCGTCGGGGGCTGGGGCCAACGTCCTGACTTTC. This sequence encodes CASSASGAGANVLTF. Full variable domain (outside the CDR3, taken from reference TRBV9 and TRBJ2-6): DSGVTQTPKHLITATGQRVTLRCSPRSGDLSVYWYQQSLDQGLQFLIQYYNGEERAKGNILERFSAQQFPDLHSELNLSSLELGDSALYFCASSASGAGANVLTFGAGSRLTVL.

The V and J genes are TRBV5-1 and TRBJ2-3; D is perhaps TRBD1 or TRBD2 (5 bases each). Germline assignment: CDR1 SGHRS and CDR2 YFSETQ. Trimming pared 1 base from V and 4 bases from J, leaving 13 bases between. This CDR3 comprises 15 residues. Written as DNA, the CDR3 is TGCGCCAGCAGCTTGAGTTCCGGGGCGGCAGATACGCAGTATTTT. This sequence encodes CASSLSSGAADTQYF.

This rearrangement joins TRBV19 to TRBJ2-7, with 9 bases identical to TRBD2. V dropped 6 bases and J dropped 4; count of bases not matched to a gene: 16. The CDR3 loop spans 17 amino acids. Germline CDR1 reads LNHDA; CDR2 reads SQIVND (reference sequence). The CDR3 DNA follows: TGTGCCAGTAGCACCCAGGAGGGACTAGCCGGGGGGTACGAGCAGTACTTC. This codes for CASSTQEGLAGGYEQYF. The whole variable domain, remainder taken from reference TRBV19 and TRBJ2-7, is DGGITQSPKYLFRKEGQNVTLSCEQNLNHDAMYWYRQDPGQGLRLIYYSQIVNDFQKGDIAEGYSVSREKKESFPLTVTSAQKNPTAFYLCASSTQEGLAGGYEQYFGPGTRLTVT.

This clone was observed a single time. The CDR3 loop reads CASSAGQGGYGYTF. The DNA of the CDR3 is TGTGCCAGCAGCGCGGGACAGGGGGGCTATGGCTACACCTTC. The gene calls are TRBV9 and TRBJ1-2, with 11 bases fitting TRBD1. This CDR3 comprises 14 residues. V lost 3 bases to trimming and J lost 4 bases; unmatched junction nucleotides: 2. Per germline, CDR1 SGDLS and CDR2 YYNGEE.

This chain joins TRBV6-5 and TRBJ1-2; no definite D call. With 0 bases removed from V and 6 bases from J, the gap between germline ends came to 14 bases. Germline V gene data show CDR1 as MNHEY and CDR2 as SVGAGI. This CDR3 has 15 residues. In DNA form, the CDR3 reads TGTGCCAGCAGTTACTCGAGCCCTCGACTCAATGGCTACACCTTC. Protein product: CASSYSSPRLNGYTF.